The 10 T cell receptor beta chains in this list originate from one sample, sequenced in a study of metastatic and nonmetastatic thyroid tumors. Patients had received no treatment of any kind before thyroid surgery. TCRdb used MiXCR to call clones anew from the PCR reads. The table has approximately 8,200 clones, about a quarter seen once; the top ten hold roughly a sixth. Source material: adjacent normal tissue. Source of these receptors: a female donor with papillary thyroid cancer or a benign thyroid nodule (not recorded which). Some clones in this sample may be carry-over from other donors' samples.

This clone ranks as medium-sized. CDR3 bases: TGTGCCAGCGGGCAGTCCAACGTCCTGACTTTC. This gives the protein CASGQSNVLTF. The chain couples TRBV6-1 to TRBJ2-6, with D unresolved. V lost 8 bases and J lost 8, with 7 bases in between. The CDR3 is made up of 11 amino acids. The germline CDR1 and CDR2 sequences are MNHNS and SASEGT.

This clone was counted at least ten times. Since a much larger clone is just one base distant, this may be a read error. The rearrangement links TRBV20-1 to TRBJ2-1; a possible D gene is TRBD2 (5 bases). The CDR3 runs to 14 residues. Germline CDR1 and CDR2: DFQATT and SNEGSKA (reference sequence). CDR3 protein: CSARHGEVYNGQFF. The CDR3 nucleotides read TGCAGTGCTAGGCACGGGGAAGTCTACAATGGGCAGTTCTTC.

The chain has TRBV2 and TRBJ1-2; possible D gene TRBD1, 6 bases. Germline CDR1 reads SNHLY; CDR2 reads FYNNEI. Trimming removed 11 bases from V and 3 bases from J, with 16 bases in between. The length of the CDR3 is 13 residues. This chain's CDR3 is CAGQGGGDYGYTF. As DNA, the CDR3 is TGTGCCGGTCAAGGGGGGGGAGACTATGGCTACACCTTC.

This clone was observed many times. This rearrangement joins TRBV20-1 to TRBJ2-5, with D perhaps TRBD2 (6 bases). CDR1 is DFQATT and CDR2 is SNEGSKA in the germline V gene (reference sequence). V lost 3 bases and J 9 bases, leaving 17 bases between the germline ends. The CDR3 has 13 residues. The CDR3: CSASDGGVGAQYF. CDR3 nucleotides: TGCAGTGCTAGCGACGGAGGGGTGGGGGCCCAGTACTTC.

The sample holds a few counts of this clone. The J gene is TRBJ1-1, the V gene TRBV28, with unresolved D. The germline gives CDR1 MDHEN, CDR2 SYDVKM. This CDR3 has 14 residues. V was pared by 5 bases and J by 1 base, with 11 bases between. In DNA, the CDR3 is TGTGCCAGCAGTCATAAACCGGGGAACACTGAAGCTTTCTTT. This gives the protein CASSHKPGNTEAFF.

By share, this clone counts as medium-sized. The chain recombines TRBV12-3 or TRBV12-4 with TRBJ2-1; D is unresolved. Between the trimmed V and J ends, which lost 5 bases and 8 bases, there was a span of 13 bases. The CDR3 is 13 residues long. As DNA, the CDR3 is TGTGCCAGCAGTATTGGGCCGACGGATGAGCAGTTCTTC. Protein product: CASSIGPTDEQFF.

In its sample, this clone ranks as medium-sized. This chain links TRBV20-1 with TRBJ1-5, with TRBD1 matching 7 bases. This CDR3 region has 15 residues. Germline V CDR1 and CDR2: DFQATT, SNEGSKA (reference sequence). J lost 4 bases, V lost 6 bases, and 12 bases had no gene match. Written as DNA, the CDR3 is TGCAGTGCCAACCTTGAGCAGGGGGGAAATCAGCCCCAGCATTTT. It translates to CSANLEQGGNQPQHF.

This clone has more than one count but fewer than ten. V gene TRBV4-3 combines with J gene TRBJ2-2; D is unresolved. Trimming removed 0 bases at V and 8 bases at J, with 7 bases between. This CDR3 region has 13 residues. Germline CDR1 LGHNA, CDR2 YSLEER. CDR3 in amino acids: CASSQDRIGELFF. The CDR3 DNA sequence: TGCGCCAGCAGCCAAGATCGGATAGGGGAGCTGTTTTTT.

This clone was picked up many times. This sequence joins TRBV7-8 and TRBJ1-1, with D hard to call. Germline V gene sequence: CDR1 SGHVS, CDR2 FQNEAQ. The length of the CDR3 is 16 residues. Trimming removed 1 base from V and 1 base from J, with 13 bases in between. CDR3: CASSLVTDIWNTEAFF. The CDR3 DNA sequence: TGTGCCAGCAGCTTAGTCACCGACATTTGGAACACTGAAGCTTTCTTT.

This clone was detected only a few times. The chain carries TRBV28 and TRBJ2-1, with 8 bases aligning to TRBD2. Trimming took 3 bases from V and 2 from J; bases not matched to a gene: 9. The germline gives CDR1 MDHEN, CDR2 SYDVKM. The CDR3 consists of 17 residues. CDR3 coding DNA: TGTGCCAGCAGTTTCAATTTCGGGCGGGAGGCCTACAATGAGCAGTTCTTC. Translation: CASSFNFGREAYNEQFF.